This is a list of T cell receptor beta chains from one sample in a study of blood T cell repertoires in COVID-19. Method: immunoSEQ multiplex PCR; TCRdb's copy keeps in-frame clones and lacks some. The data hold tens of thousands of clones, with 80% to 90% observed a single time. The sample consisted of peripheral blood. The receptors stem from a woman aged 60-70 years with COVID-19, enrolled during active disease. The CDR3 runs from the conserved cysteine through the conserved F or W. D genes are given only for firm matches. Size values are once, few and many counts, or a class for expanded clones, and some rows have none.

>TRBV18|16|NA|TRBJ2-1|TRBD2
TGTGCCAGCTCACCACGGCCTAGCGGGGGCTACAATGAGCAGTTCTTC
CASSPRPSGGYNEQFF
>TRBV27|14|NA|TRBJ1-6|NA
TGTGCCAGCAGTTTATCGAGTTCAAACTCACCCCTCCACTTT
CASSLSSSNSPLHF
>TRBV6-5|16|NA|TRBJ2-7|NA
TGTGCCAGCAGTTACTCGCGGAGCGCCAGCTCCTACGAGCAGTACTTC
CASSYSRSASSYEQYF
>TRBV28|15|few|TRBJ1-1|NA
TGTGCCAGCAGTTTAAACGGGGGTTATAACACTGAAGCTTTCTTT
CASSLNGGYNTEAFF
>TRBV7-2|18|NA|TRBJ1-3|NA
TGTGCCAGCAGCTACCGGACAGATAGCCTTGGCTCTGGAAACACCATATATTTT
CASSYRTDSLGSGNTIYF
>TRBV6-6|14|NA|TRBJ1-2|NA
TGTGCCAGCAGTTACTCCGGCGGCCCCTATGGCTACACCTTC
CASSYSGGPYGYTF
>TRBV27|13|NA|TRBJ1-1|TRBD1
TGTGCCAGCGGAGGGGGCTTTAACACTGAAGCTTTCTTT
CASGGGFNTEAFF
>TRBV5-4|14|NA|TRBJ2-7|TRBD1
TGTGCCACACAAACGAGGGGACAGGGCGTCGAGCAGTACTTC
CATQTRGQGVEQYF
>TRBV19|15|NA|TRBJ1-6|NA
TGTGCCAGTAACAGCAGGGACTCCTATAATTCACCCCTCCACTTT
CASNSRDSYNSPLHF
>TRBV27|13|NA|TRBJ1-1|TRBD1
TGTGCCAGCAGCCCCGGGACAGCCACTGAAGCTTTCTTT
CASSPGTATEAFF
>TRBV7-7|17|NA|TRBJ2-3|TRBD2
TGTGCCAGCAGCTTAGGCGGACTAGCGGGAACCACAGATACGCAGTATTTT
CASSLGGLAGTTDTQYF
>TRBV2|17|NA|TRBJ2-1|TRBD1
TGTGCCAGCAGTTTTCCCCCTCGGGGACAGAGTTACAATGAGCAGTTCTTC
CASSFPPRGQSYNEQFF
>TRBV3-1/TRBV3-2|15|NA|TRBJ2-1|TRBD2
TGTGCCAGCAGCCTACCTAGCGGGGGATACAATGAGCAGTTCTTC
CASSLPSGGYNEQFF
>TRBV10-2|13|NA|TRBJ1-1|NA
TGCGCCAGCAACCCGACTGTGAACACTGAAGCTTTCTTT
CASNPTVNTEAFF
>TRBV11-2|15|NA|TRBJ2-7|TRBD2
TGTGCCAGCAGCTTAGGCGCTAGCGGTCTTTACGAGCAGTACTTC
CASSLGASGLYEQYF
>TRBV5-1|15|NA|TRBJ2-1|TRBD2
TGCGCCAGCAGCCCCGGGACTAGCGACTACAATGAGCAGTTCTTC
CASSPGTSDYNEQFF
>TRBV9|13|NA|TRBJ2-5|NA
TGTGCCAGCAGCGTCCAGGGGATCGAGACCCAGTACTTC
CASSVQGIETQYF
>TRBV9|13|NA|TRBJ2-1|NA
TGTGCCAGCAGCGTAGGGCCGGGGAATGAGCAGTTCTTC
CASSVGPGNEQFF
>TRBV7-9|14|NA|TRBJ2-5|TRBD1
TGTGCCAGCAGCTCACAGGGGATTGGTCAGACCCAGTACTTC
CASSSQGIGQTQYF